These 9 T cell receptor beta chains were sequenced from one sample in a study of T cell responses to AZD1222 COVID-19 vaccine. Libraries were prepared by immunoSEQ multiplex PCR; TCRdb keeps only in-frame clonotypes and omits some of them. The sample contains over 90,000 clones, around 86% of which appear only once. The sequenced sample was peripheral blood, obtained on day 0 of AZD1222 vaccination. The receptors shown here come from an adult in good health.

The sample holds one count of this clone. The J gene is TRBJ1-3, the V gene TRBV6-1, with a weak D call TRBD1 (5 bases). The germline V gene encodes CDR1 MNHNS and CDR2 SASEGT. The CDR3 is 15 residues long. Between the trimmed V and J ends, which lost 6 bases and 0 bases, there was a span of 12 bases. This chain's CDR3 is CASRRQTYSGNTIYF. As DNA, the CDR3 is TGTGCCAGCAGACGACAGACGTACTCTGGAAACACCATATATTTT.

The chain employs TRBV20-1 and TRBJ2-5; 9 bases agree with TRBD2. The CDR3 spans 16 residues. The germline V gene encodes CDR1 DFQATT and CDR2 SNEGSKA (reference sequence). Trimming cost V 3 bases and J 1 base; bases outside gene matches: 9. CDR3 amino acids: CSASRGAGGTQETQYF. CDR3 in DNA: TGCAGTGCTAGTCGGGGGGCGGGAGGGACCCAAGAGACCCAGTACTTC.

The chain employs TRBV7-2 and TRBJ2-2; tentatively, D is TRBD2 (6 bases). The V end was cut by 5 bases, the J end by 4 bases, with 14 bases between. There are 15 residues in the CDR3. CDR1 is SGHTA, CDR2 FQGNSA, per germline. As DNA, the CDR3 is TGTGCCAGCAGCCCCGGGAGTTTCGGCACCGGGGAGCTGTTTTTT. This codes for CASSPGSFGTGELFF.

V usage is TRBV29-1 and J usage is TRBJ1-2, with 7 bases identical to TRBD1. From germline, CDR1 is SQVTM and CDR2 ANQGSEA. V trimming: 2 bases; J trimming: 2 bases; junction bases outside the gene matches: 5. The CDR3 contains 14 residues. CDR3 residues: CSVENRGLNYGYTF. DNA for the CDR3: TGCAGCGTTGAAAACAGGGGCCTAAACTATGGCTACACCTTC. Full variable domain (rest looked up from reference TRBV29-1 and TRBJ1-2): SAVISQKPSRDICQRGTSLTIQCQVDSQVTMMFWYRQQPGQSLTLIATANQGSEATYESGFVIDKFPISRPNLTFSTLTVSNMSPEDSSIYLCSVENRGLNYGYTFGSGTRLTVV.

The chain recombines TRBV28 with TRBJ2-1, with 10 bases that match TRBD2. Germline loops: CDR1 MDHEN, CDR2 SYDVKM. The CDR3 has 14 amino acids. V shed 7 bases, J shed 1 base, and the junction held 1 base outside the gene matches. CDR3 loop: CASIAGGSYNEQFF. CDR3 coding DNA: TGTGCCAGCATAGCGGGAGGTTCCTACAATGAGCAGTTCTTC.

The rearrangement uses TRBV7-8 and TRBJ1-5, with D possibly being TRBD1 (5 bases). Germline V gene sequence: CDR1 SGHVS, CDR2 FQNEAQ. CDR3 length: 15 residues. V gave up 5 bases and J gave up 4 bases, with 15 bases separating them. The CDR3 DNA is TGTGCCAGCAGCCGTGAGGGACGGACAAATCAGCCCCAGCATTTT. It encodes CASSREGRTNQPQHF.

V usage is TRBV28 and J usage is TRBJ2-1, with 7 bases matching TRBD2. This CDR3 has 13 residues. V was clipped by 7 bases and J by 4 bases; unmatched bases: 4. Germline CDR1 reads MDHEN; CDR2 reads SYDVKM. The CDR3 sequence: CASTPGGYNEQFF. The DNA of the CDR3 is TGTGCCAGCACCCCGGGAGGTTACAATGAGCAGTTCTTC.

Here the CDR3 reads CASSQGTGRTEAFF. The DNA for the CDR3 is TGCGCCAGCAGCCAAGGGACAGGTCGGACTGAAGCTTTCTTT. The gene calls are TRBV4-3 and TRBJ1-1; TRBD1 aligns across 7 bases. The germline gives CDR1 LGHNA, CDR2 YSLEER. With 1 base clipped from V and 5 bases from J, the junction kept 4 bases outside the gene matches. The CDR3 has 14 residues.

The rearrangement links TRBV2 to TRBJ2-3, with 8 nucleotides matching TRBD1. The germline V gene encodes CDR1 SNHLY and CDR2 FYNNEI. The ends lost 5 bases at V and 3 bases at J; junction bases unmatched: 4. The CDR3 covers 14 residues. CDR3 sequence: CASSSGQGTDTQYF. In DNA, the CDR3 is TGTGCCAGCAGTTCAGGACAGGGTACAGATACGCAGTATTTT.